These 24 T cell receptor beta chains came from one sample sequenced in a study of T cells after yellow fever vaccination (dated by TCRdb to about 2019). Read against the paper, the sample's treatment or condition label means: live attenuated yellow fever vaccine strain. The library came from 5' RACE. TCRdb records Illumina HiSeq 2500 as the sequencer. Using fastp at Q25 and MiXCR, TCRdb reprocessed the public reads and kept productive beta chains. Duplicate CDR3 protein sequences are folded into a single record with the most common DNA and genes. The sample data list a few hundred thousand distinct CDR3 sequences, and 6.2% of these were observed just once. Jointly, the top ten make up 15% of the sample. Sample: PBMCs, taken 5 days after the yellow fever booster vaccination. These receptors were obtained from a man aged 25-45 years who received the YFV17D yellow fever vaccine.

This rearrangement joins TRBV9 to TRBJ2-2; 9 positions match TRBD2. V was clipped by 0 bases and J by 7 bases; unmatched bases: 7. CDR1 SGDLS and CDR2 YYNGEE come from the germline V gene. This CDR3 is 16 amino acids long. The CDR3 bases are TGTGCCAGCAGCGTAGCCAATAGCGGGAGAGGCGGGGAGCTGTTTTTT. Its translation: CASSVANSGRGGELFF.

This clonotype was picked up many times. The V gene is TRBV5-1, the J gene TRBJ2-7; a possible D gene is TRBD2 (5 bases). The CDR3 has 12 amino acids. From germline, CDR1 is SGHRS and CDR2 YFSETQ. Between the trimmed V and J ends, which lost 5 bases and 5 bases, there was a span of 11 bases. Here the CDR3 DNA reads TGCGCCAGCAGTTCCGGACTCGACGAGCAGTACTTC. Translation: CASSSGLDEQYF.

This clonotype was counted many times. V and J are TRBV5-6 and TRBJ2-3; D possibly uses TRBD1 or TRBD2 (5 bases each). Trimming cost V 4 bases and J 0 bases, with 12 bases left between them. The CDR3 is made up of 15 amino acids. In germline, CDR1 is SGHDT, CDR2 YYEEEE. In DNA, the CDR3 is TGTGCCAGCAGCCCGCCGGGACGGAGCACAGATACGCAGTATTTT. Encoded protein: CASSPPGRSTDTQYF.

The sample holds many counts of this clonotype. The V call is TRBV30, the J call TRBJ2-2; TRBD2 matches 8 bases. After removal of 8 bases from V and 3 bases from J, the junction contained 14 bases not matched to a gene. This CDR3 contains 16 residues. Germline values: CDR1 GTSNPN, CDR2 SVGIG (reference sequence). This chain's CDR3 is CAGRAGVTVDTGELFF. In DNA form, the CDR3 reads TGTGCCGGCCGAGCGGGAGTGACTGTCGACACCGGGGAGCTGTTTTTT.

The CDR3 nucleotides are TGTGCCAGCAGTTTCCGGGGCAGCAGGGGGGCGGACAATGAGCAGTTCTTC. Residues: CASSFRGSRGADNEQFF. The V call is TRBV12-3 or TRBV12-4, the J call TRBJ2-1; weak D call: TRBD1 (7 bases). This CDR3 contains 17 residues. V lost 3 bases to trimming and J lost 5 bases, with 20 bases between them.

This clonotype was seen repeatedly, ten times or more. The rearrangement joins TRBV7-2 to TRBJ2-7; D is possibly TRBD1 or TRBD2 (5 bases each). CDR1 and CDR2 from the germline V gene are SGHTA and FQGNSA. The CDR3 is 15 residues long. Trimming took off 3 bases at V and 0 bases at J, with 12 bases between the two ends. The CDR3 DNA reads as TGTGCCAGCAGCTTTCGTGGGGGAAGCTCCTACGAGCAGTACTTC. It yields the protein CASSFRGGSSYEQYF.

The chain couples TRBV20-1 to TRBJ2-1, with TRBD2 identical over 12 bases. There are 14 residues in the CDR3. V was clipped by 4 bases and J by 9 bases; unmatched bases: 7. Germline CDR1 is DFQATT and CDR2 is SNEGSKA (reference sequence). The CDR3 loop reads CSAITSGRSSEQFF. The CDR3, as DNA: TGCAGTGCTATCACTAGCGGGAGGAGTAGTGAGCAGTTCTTC.

This clonotype was seen at least ten times. The chain uses TRBV21-1 and TRBJ1-2; the DNA was not used to check the table's D call, TRBD1. TRBV21-1 corresponds to a pseudogene. The CDR3 totals 13 residues. Written as DNA, the CDR3 is TGTGCCAGCAGCAAAATCAGGGGTAGTGGCTACACCTTC. Protein product: CASSKIRGSGYTF.

This clonotype showed up many times. V and J are TRBV5-1 and TRBJ2-7, with D perhaps assigned TRBD1 or TRBD2 (5 bases each). V lost 1 base and J 6 bases, leaving 14 bases between the germline ends. Germline-derived CDR1 and CDR2 are SGHRS and YFSETQ. The CDR3 covers 14 residues. This CDR3 reads CASSLPVSGGEQYF. Written as DNA, the CDR3 is TGCGCCAGCAGCTTGCCCGTTAGTGGGGGCGAGCAGTACTTC.

Comments on this clonotype: A much larger clone is a single base away; this may be a read error. The CDR3 loop reads CASGSGLGRETQYF. The CDR3 DNA is TGCGCCAGCGGCTCCGGACTGGGCCGAGAGACCCAGTACTTC. This chain connects TRBV5-1 to TRBJ2-5; a weak D match, TRBD2 (5 bases). Germline loops: CDR1 SGHRS, CDR2 YFSETQ. With 7 bases removed from V and 4 bases from J, the gap between germline ends came to 17 bases. CDR3 length: 14 residues.

The chain carries TRBV2 and TRBJ2-7, with no clear D. Per the germline V gene, CDR1 is SNHLY and CDR2 is FYNNEI. The CDR3 extends over 11 amino acids. V lost 8 bases to trimming and J lost 7 bases, with 12 bases between them. The DNA of the CDR3 is TGTGCCAGCGACCACGAGGTAGAGCAGTACTTC. This codes for CASDHEVEQYF.

This clonotype was seen many times. The rearrangement uses TRBV7-8 and TRBJ1-2; 9 bases line up with TRBD1. V shed 1 base and J 2 bases; nucleotides not matched to a gene: 8. The CDR3 runs 17 residues. Germline CDR1 and CDR2: SGHVS and FQNEAQ. The CDR3 DNA follows: TGTGCCAGCAGCTTAGGGGCTTCGGGACAGGGAAACTATGGCTACACCTTC. Protein: CASSLGASGQGNYGYTF.

This clonotype has at least ten counts. This chain joins TRBV5-1 and TRBJ2-5; D is uncertain. This CDR3 spans 13 amino acids. V lost 2 bases to trimming and J lost 2 bases, with 7 bases between them. CDR1 and CDR2 (germline): SGHRS, YFSETQ. The CDR3: CASSFLLQETQYF. CDR3 nucleotide sequence: TGCGCCAGCAGCTTTCTTTTACAAGAGACCCAGTACTTC.

This clonotype was found a few times. J is TRBJ2-2 and V is TRBV20-1, with TRBD2 matching over 8 bases. The CDR3 is made up of 14 amino acids. CDR1 DFQATT and CDR2 SNEGSKA come from the germline V gene (reference sequence). J lost 3 bases, V lost 8 bases, and 8 bases had no gene match. The CDR3, as DNA: TGCAGTATAGCCGGGGGGGGATACACCGGGGAGCTGTTTTTT. Amino acids: CSIAGGGYTGELFF.

This clonotype was found many times. The V gene is TRBV6-5, the J gene TRBJ2-5; the match to TRBD1 covers 7 bases. Germline-derived CDR1 and CDR2 are MNHEY and SVGAGI. After removal of 5 bases from V and 2 bases from J, the junction contained 8 bases not matched to a gene. This CDR3 spans 15 amino acids. The CDR3 DNA is TGTGCCAGCAGTCCACTCGGGACAGATCAAGAGACCCAGTACTTC. Its translation is CASSPLGTDQETQYF.

This clonotype turned up a few times. J is TRBJ2-7 and V is TRBV10-3; 10 bases map to TRBD2. This CDR3 region has 16 residues. Per germline, CDR1 ENHRY and CDR2 SYGVKD. After removal of 2 bases from V and 5 bases from J, the junction contained 9 bases not matched to a gene. This chain's CDR3 is CAISEGASGRTNEQYF. The DNA for the CDR3 is TGTGCCATCAGTGAGGGAGCTAGCGGGAGAACCAACGAGCAGTACTTC.

The chain couples TRBV6-1 to TRBJ1-3; D might be TRBD1 (5 bases). The CDR3 consists of 13 residues. Trimming removed 4 bases from V and 9 bases from J, with 13 bases in between. Germline loops: CDR1 MNHNS, CDR2 SASEGT. The CDR3 DNA follows: TGTGCCAGCAGTGCTGGGGGAGTCACCACCATATATTTT. It is translated as CASSAGGVTTIYF.

This clonotype was seen many times. V usage is TRBV29-1 and J usage is TRBJ2-1; 9 bases align to TRBD2. CDR1 SQVTM and CDR2 ANQGSEA come from the germline V gene. After removal of 4 bases from V and 2 bases from J, the junction contained 6 bases not matched to a gene. The CDR3 consists of 15 residues. This CDR3 is CSVASSGNPYNEQFF. For the CDR3, the DNA is TGCAGCGTTGCCTCTAGCGGGAACCCCTACAATGAGCAGTTCTTC.

This chain connects TRBV10-3 to TRBJ2-7; D tentatively reads TRBD1 or TRBD2 (5 bases each). Trimming removed 3 bases from V and 0 bases from J, with 9 bases in between. The CDR3 is 14 amino acids. CDR1 and CDR2 (germline): ENHRY, SYGVKD. CDR3 nucleotide sequence: TGTGCCATCAGTGATGGGACGGTCTCCTACGAGCAGTACTTC. It translates to CAISDGTVSYEQYF.

This clonotype came up many times. CDR3 region: CASRADRNTEAFF. In DNA, the CDR3 is TGTGCCAGCAGGGCGGACAGGAACACTGAAGCTTTCTTT. This chain uses TRBV6-1 with TRBJ1-1; possible D gene TRBD1, 6 bases. The CDR3 spans 13 residues. The ends were cut back, 6 bases at V and 1 base at J, with 9 bases in the middle. CDR1 and CDR2 from the germline V gene are MNHNS and SASEGT.

In this sample, this clonotype turned up a few times. The chain couples TRBV4-3 to TRBJ2-1; D might be TRBD2 (6 bases). Between the trimmed V and J ends, which lost 0 bases and 7 bases, there was a span of 13 bases. The CDR3 runs 15 residues. Germline-derived CDR1 and CDR2 are LGHNA and YSLEER. The CDR3 here is CASSQDRGNINEQFF. The CDR3 region has the DNA TGCGCCAGCAGCCAAGATCGGGGGAACATTAATGAGCAGTTCTTC.

In its sample, this clonotype was seen a few times. V gene TRBV7-2 combines with J gene TRBJ1-6; D may be TRBD1 (5 bases). The germline gives CDR1 SGHTA, CDR2 FQGNSA. Trimming took 2 bases from V and 7 from J, leaving 15 bases between them. This CDR3 comprises 16 residues. CDR3: CASSLNGAGGNSPLHF. The CDR3 nucleotides read TGTGCCAGCAGCTTAAATGGGGCAGGAGGCAATTCACCCCTCCACTTT.

This clonotype appeared a few times. This sequence joins TRBV12-3 or TRBV12-4 and TRBJ1-4, with 12 bases identical to TRBD1. This CDR3 comprises 16 residues. J gave up 3 bases and V 6 bases, and 5 bases lay outside the gene matches. Here the CDR3 reads CASRPGQGASNEKLFF. CDR3 coding DNA: TGTGCCAGCAGACCGGGACAGGGGGCCTCTAATGAAAAACTGTTTTTT.

This clonotype was observed at least ten times. V is TRBV5-1 and J is TRBJ1-3, with a weak D call TRBD1 (5 bases). The CDR3 sequence is 14 residues long. V gave up 0 bases and J gave up 4 bases, with 8 bases separating them. Looked up from germline, CDR1 is SGHRS and CDR2 is YFSETQ. CDR3 amino acids: CASSLDRSGNTIYF. CDR3 coding DNA: TGCGCCAGCAGCTTGGACAGGTCCGGAAACACCATATATTTT.